This T cell receptor (beta chain) was captured in a study of beta chain features in type 1 diabetes. Findings of the study overall: PCR may have favored shorter templates equally in patients and controls. Significant though moderate, a shortening of TCRB CDR3s appeared in all four CD4+ subsets of Type 1 diabetes patients.

The V and J ends lost 0 bases and 7 bases respectively, with 12 bases between them. The CDR3 has 15 residues. Germline-derived CDR1 and CDR2 are MNHEY and SVGAGI. Every isolated RNA sample was fully reverse transcribed, so sequencing captured expressed TCRB transcripts. Produced via immunoSEQ multiplex PCR; TCRdb's table is partial and in-frame only. The sample holds some 300,000 clones; roughly 8% are singletons and the top ten take 1%. Regarding this clone: Its antigen is currently unknown.

This chain links TRBV6-5 with TRBJ1-4, with a weak D call TRBD1 (6 bases). The sequenced material came from central memory CD4+ T cells from blood. This TCR was recovered from a woman aged 18-29 years in good health. The CDR3 coding sequence is TGTGCCAGCAGTTACTCGACAGGTCGGGGTGAAAAACTGTTTTTT. Amino acid sequence: CASSYSTGRGEKLFF.